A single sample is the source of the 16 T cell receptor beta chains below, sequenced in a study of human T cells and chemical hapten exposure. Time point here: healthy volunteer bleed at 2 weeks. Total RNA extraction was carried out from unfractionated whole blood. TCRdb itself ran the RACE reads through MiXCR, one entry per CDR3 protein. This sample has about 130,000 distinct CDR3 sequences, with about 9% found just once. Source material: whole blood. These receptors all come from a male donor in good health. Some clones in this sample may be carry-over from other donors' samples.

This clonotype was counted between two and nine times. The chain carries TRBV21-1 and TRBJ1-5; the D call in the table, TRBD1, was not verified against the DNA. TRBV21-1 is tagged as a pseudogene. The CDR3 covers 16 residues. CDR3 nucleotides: TGTGCCAGCAGCCCACGGGACAGGGTTGGAAATCAGCCCCAGCATTTT. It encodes CASSPRDRVGNQPQHF.

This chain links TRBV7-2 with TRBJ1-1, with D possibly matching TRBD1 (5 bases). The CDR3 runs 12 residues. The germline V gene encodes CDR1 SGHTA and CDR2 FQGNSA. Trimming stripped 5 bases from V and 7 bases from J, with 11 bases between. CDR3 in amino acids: CASSATGVEAFF. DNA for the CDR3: TGTGCCAGCAGCGCTACAGGAGTTGAAGCTTTCTTT.

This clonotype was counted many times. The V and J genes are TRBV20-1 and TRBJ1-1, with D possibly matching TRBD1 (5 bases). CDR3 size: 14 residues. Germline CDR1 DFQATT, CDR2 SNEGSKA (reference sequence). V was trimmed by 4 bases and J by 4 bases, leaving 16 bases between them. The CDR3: CSAIGPGGGTEAFF. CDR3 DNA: TGCAGTGCTATAGGGCCTGGGGGGGGCACTGAAGCTTTCTTT.

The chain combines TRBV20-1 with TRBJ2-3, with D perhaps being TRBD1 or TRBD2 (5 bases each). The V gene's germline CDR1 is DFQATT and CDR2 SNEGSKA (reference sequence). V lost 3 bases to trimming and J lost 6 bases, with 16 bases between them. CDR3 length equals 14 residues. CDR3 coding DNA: TGCAGTGCTAGTTCCAGTGGGGGTCGGGATACGCAGTATTTT. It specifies CSASSSGGRDTQYF.

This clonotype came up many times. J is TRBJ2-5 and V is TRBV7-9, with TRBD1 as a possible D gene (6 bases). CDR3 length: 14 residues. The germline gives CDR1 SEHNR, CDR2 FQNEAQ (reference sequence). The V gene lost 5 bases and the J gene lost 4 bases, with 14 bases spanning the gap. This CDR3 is CASSDRLGRETQYF. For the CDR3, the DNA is TGTGCCAGCAGCGACAGGTTGGGTCGAGAGACCCAGTACTTC.

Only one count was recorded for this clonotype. CDR3 residues: CASSQGGQGLQPQHF. As DNA, the CDR3 is TGTGCCAGCAGTCAGGGGGGACAGGGGCTTCAGCCCCAGCATTTT. The J gene is TRBJ1-5, the V gene TRBV6-1; 10 bases fit TRBD1. V was pared by 5 bases and J by 6 bases, with 7 bases of the junction left unmatched. The CDR3 length is 15 residues. Germline CDR1 is MNHNS and CDR2 is SASEGT.

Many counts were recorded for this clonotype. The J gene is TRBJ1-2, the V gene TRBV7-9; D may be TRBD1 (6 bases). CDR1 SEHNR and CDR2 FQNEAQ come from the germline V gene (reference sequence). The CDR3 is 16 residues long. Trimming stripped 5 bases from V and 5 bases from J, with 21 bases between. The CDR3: CASSQGTATRGYGYTF. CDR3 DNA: TGTGCCAGCAGCCAGGGGACGGCCACTAGAGGTTATGGCTACACCTTC.

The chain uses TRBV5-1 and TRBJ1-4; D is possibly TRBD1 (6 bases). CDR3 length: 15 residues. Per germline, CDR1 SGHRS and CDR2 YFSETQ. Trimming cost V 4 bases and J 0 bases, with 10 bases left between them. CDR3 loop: CASSLQGATNEKLFF. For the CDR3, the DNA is TGCGCCAGCAGCCTACAGGGCGCAACTAATGAAAAACTGTTTTTT.

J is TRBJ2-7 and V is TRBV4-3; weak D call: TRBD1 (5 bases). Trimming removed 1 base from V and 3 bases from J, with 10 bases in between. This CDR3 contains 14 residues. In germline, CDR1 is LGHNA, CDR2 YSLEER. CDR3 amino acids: CASSQALTDYEQYF. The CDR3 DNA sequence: TGCGCCAGCAGCCAAGCTCTGACAGACTACGAGCAGTACTTC.

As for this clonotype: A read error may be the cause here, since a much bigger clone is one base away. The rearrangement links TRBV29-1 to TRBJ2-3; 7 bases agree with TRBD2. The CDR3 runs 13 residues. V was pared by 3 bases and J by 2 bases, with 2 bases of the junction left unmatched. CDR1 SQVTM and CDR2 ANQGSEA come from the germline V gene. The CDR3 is CSVEGGNTDTQYF. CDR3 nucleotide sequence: TGCAGCGTTGAGGGGGGGAACACAGATACGCAGTATTTT.

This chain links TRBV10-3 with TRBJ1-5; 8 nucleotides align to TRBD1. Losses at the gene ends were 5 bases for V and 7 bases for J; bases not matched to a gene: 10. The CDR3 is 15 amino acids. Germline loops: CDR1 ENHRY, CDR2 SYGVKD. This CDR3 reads CAISPDRVVGQPQHF. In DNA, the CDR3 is TGTGCCATCAGTCCGGACAGGGTCGTAGGACAGCCCCAGCATTTT.

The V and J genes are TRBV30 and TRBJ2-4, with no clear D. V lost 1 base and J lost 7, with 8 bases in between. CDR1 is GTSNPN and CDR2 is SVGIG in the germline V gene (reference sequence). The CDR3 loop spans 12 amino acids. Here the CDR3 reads CAWSGQRNIQYF. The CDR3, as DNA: TGTGCCTGGAGTGGGCAGAGGAACATTCAGTACTTC.

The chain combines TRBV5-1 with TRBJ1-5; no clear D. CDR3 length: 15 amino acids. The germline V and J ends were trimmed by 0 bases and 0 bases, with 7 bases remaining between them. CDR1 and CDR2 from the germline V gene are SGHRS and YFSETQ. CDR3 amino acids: CASSLEGDSNQPQHF. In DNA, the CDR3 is TGCGCCAGCAGCTTGGAGGGAGATAGCAATCAGCCCCAGCATTTT.

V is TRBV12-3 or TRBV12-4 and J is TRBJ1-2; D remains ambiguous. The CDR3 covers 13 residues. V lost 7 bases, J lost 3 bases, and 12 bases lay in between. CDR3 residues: CASIPGGDYGYTF. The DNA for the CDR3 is TGTGCCAGCATTCCAGGTGGAGACTATGGCTACACCTTC.

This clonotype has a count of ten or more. CDR3 region: CASSRGQGSSKTQYF. The CDR3 DNA reads TGCGCCAGCAGCCGTGGACAGGGGAGCTCGAAGACCCAGTACTTC. V gene TRBV5-1 combines with J gene TRBJ2-5, with 9 bases matching TRBD1. V lost 4 bases, J lost 6 bases, and 10 bases stayed unmatched. This CDR3 region has 15 residues. From germline, CDR1 is SGHRS and CDR2 YFSETQ.

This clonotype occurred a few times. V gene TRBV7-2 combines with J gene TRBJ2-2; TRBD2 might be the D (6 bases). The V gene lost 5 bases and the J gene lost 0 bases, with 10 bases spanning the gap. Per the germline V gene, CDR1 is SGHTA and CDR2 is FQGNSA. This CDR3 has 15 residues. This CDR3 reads CASSAGTSNTGELFF. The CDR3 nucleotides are TGTGCCAGCAGCGCCGGGACTTCGAACACCGGGGAGCTGTTTTTT.